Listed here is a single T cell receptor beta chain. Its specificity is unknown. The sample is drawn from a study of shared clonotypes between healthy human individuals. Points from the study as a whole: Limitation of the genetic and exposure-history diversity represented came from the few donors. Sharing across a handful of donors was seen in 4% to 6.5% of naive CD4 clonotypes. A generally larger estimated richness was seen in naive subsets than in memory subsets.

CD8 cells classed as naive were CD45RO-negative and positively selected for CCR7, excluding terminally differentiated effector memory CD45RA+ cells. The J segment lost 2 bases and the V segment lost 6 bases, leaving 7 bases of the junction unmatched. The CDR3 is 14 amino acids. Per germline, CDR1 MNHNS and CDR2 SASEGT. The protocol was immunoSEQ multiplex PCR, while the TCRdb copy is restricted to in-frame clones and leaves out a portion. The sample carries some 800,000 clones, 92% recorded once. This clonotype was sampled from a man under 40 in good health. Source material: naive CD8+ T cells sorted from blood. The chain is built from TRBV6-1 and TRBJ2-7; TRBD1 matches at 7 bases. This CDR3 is CASRPGTETYEQYF. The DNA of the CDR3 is TGTGCCAGCAGGCCCGGGACAGAGACCTACGAGCAGTACTTC.